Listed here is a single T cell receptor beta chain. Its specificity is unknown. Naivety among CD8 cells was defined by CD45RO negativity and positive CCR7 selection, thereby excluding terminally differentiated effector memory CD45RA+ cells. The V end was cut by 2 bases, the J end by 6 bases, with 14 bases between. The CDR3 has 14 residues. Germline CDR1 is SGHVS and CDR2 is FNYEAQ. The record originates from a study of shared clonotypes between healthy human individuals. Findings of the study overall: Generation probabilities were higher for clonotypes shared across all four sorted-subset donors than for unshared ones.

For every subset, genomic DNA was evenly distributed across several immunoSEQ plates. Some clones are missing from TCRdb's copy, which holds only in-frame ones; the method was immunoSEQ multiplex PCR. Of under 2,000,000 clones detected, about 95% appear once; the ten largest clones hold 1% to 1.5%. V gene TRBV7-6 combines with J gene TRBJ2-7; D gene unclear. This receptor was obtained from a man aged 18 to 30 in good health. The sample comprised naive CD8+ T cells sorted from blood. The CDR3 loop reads CASSLSESAGEQYF. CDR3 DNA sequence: TGTGCCAGCAGCTTATCGGAGTCCGCTGGCGAGCAGTACTTC.